Below, 6 T cell receptor beta chains from the same sample are listed, as sequenced in a study of blood T cell repertoires in COVID-19. The protocol was immunoSEQ multiplex PCR, while the TCRdb copy is restricted to in-frame clones and leaves out a portion. This table has 84,000 or so clones, around 78% appearing once. The sequenced sample was peripheral blood. These receptors were collected from a man between 60 and 75 years old with COVID-19, enrolled during active disease.

The rearrangement links TRBV10-3 to TRBJ2-7; D uncertain. This CDR3 spans 15 amino acids. CDR1 and CDR2 (germline): ENHRY, SYGVKD. V lost 3 bases and J lost 1, with 13 bases in between. The CDR3 loop is CAISDTSMTSYEQYF. Written as DNA, the CDR3 is TGTGCCATCAGTGATACTTCTATGACTTCCTACGAGCAGTACTTC.

The rearrangement joins TRBV4-3 to TRBJ1-2; D gene ambiguous. This CDR3 has 14 amino acids. Trimming cost V 3 bases and J 2 bases, with 10 bases left between them. Germline CDR1 and CDR2: LGHNA and YSLEER. Here the CDR3 reads CASSQDGINYGYTF. The CDR3 DNA follows: TGCGCCAGCAGCCAGGACGGGATCAACTATGGCTACACCTTC.

The rearrangement links TRBV7-3 to TRBJ2-2, with 9 bases aligning to TRBD1. V lost 5 bases, J lost 4 bases, and 8 bases stayed unmatched. Germline lookup yields CDR1 SGHTA and CDR2 FQGTGA. The CDR3 runs to 16 residues. The DNA for the CDR3 is TGTGCCAGCAGCGCCCTACAGGGGGCGGCCACCGGGGAGCTGTTTTTT. Translating it yields CASSALQGAATGELFF.

This clone was found once. The chain is built from TRBV18 and TRBJ1-2; the D gene is possibly TRBD1 (5 bases). V lost 6 bases to trimming and J lost 2 bases, with 13 bases between them. This CDR3 contains 14 residues. Per germline, CDR1 KGHSH and CDR2 LQKENI. CDR3 sequence reads: CASSNRPANYGYTF. The CDR3 DNA reads TGTGCCAGCTCTAACAGGCCGGCGAACTATGGCTACACCTTC.

This chain joins TRBV3-1 (or the pseudogene TRBV3-2) and TRBJ2-2; 16 bases are a match to TRBD2. V was clipped by 4 bases and J by 0 bases; unmatched bases: 2. Germline CDR1 LGHDT, CDR2 YNNKEL (reference sequence). The CDR3 covers 18 residues. The CDR3 reads CASSPGTSGRANTGELFF. The CDR3 region has the DNA TGTGCCAGCAGCCCCGGGACTAGCGGGAGGGCGAACACCGGGGAGCTGTTTTTT.

This rearrangement joins TRBV4-2 to TRBJ2-2; maybe TRBD2 (6 bases). The ends were cut back, 3 bases at V and 0 bases at J, with 14 bases in the middle. Per the germline V gene, CDR1 is LGHNA and CDR2 is YNFKEQ. The CDR3 spans 17 residues. The CDR3 DNA reads TGTGCCAGCAGCCAGGGAGCGGGTAACCCGAACACCGGGGAGCTGTTTTTT. Protein product: CASSQGAGNPNTGELFF.